This T cell receptor beta chain was identified in a study of shared clonotypes between healthy human individuals. In this sample, this clone turned up a few times. Its target is not known. Original processing methods: ImmunoSEQ yielded junction-only sequences lacking quality scores, so filtering differed. Libraries were prepared by immunoSEQ multiplex PCR; TCRdb keeps only in-frame clonotypes and omits some of them. V, J and clone size derive from that table, while D and trimming were established from the DNA sequence. This table has just over 2,000,000 clones, roughly 94% appearing once. Study-wide findings and caveats: Among non-shared clonotypes, generation probabilities were lower than among those shared by all four donors.

Naive CD8 isolation took CD45RO-negative cells positively selected for CCR7 and excluded terminally differentiated effector memory CD45RA+ cells. Within Nashville, Tennessee resided all donors, each a Caucasian adult. Germline V CDR1 and CDR2: GTSNPN, SVGIG (reference sequence). Deletions cut 3 bases from V and 8 bases from J, with 7 bases between. The CDR3 runs 10 residues. The chain joins TRBV30 to TRBJ1-1, with D unresolved. The sequence was collected from a man between 18 and 29 years old in good health. What was sequenced was naive CD8+ T cells sorted from blood. CDR3 DNA: TGTGCCTGGAGGCCGTACGAAGCTTTCTTT. It encodes CAWRPYEAFF. The full variable domain, rest sourced from reference TRBV30 and TRBJ1-1, is SQTIHQWPATLVQPVGSPLSLECTVEGTSNPNLYWYRQAAGRGLQLLFYSVGIGQISSEVPQNLSASRPQDRQFILSSKKLLLSDSGFYLCAWRPYEAFFGQGTRLTVV.